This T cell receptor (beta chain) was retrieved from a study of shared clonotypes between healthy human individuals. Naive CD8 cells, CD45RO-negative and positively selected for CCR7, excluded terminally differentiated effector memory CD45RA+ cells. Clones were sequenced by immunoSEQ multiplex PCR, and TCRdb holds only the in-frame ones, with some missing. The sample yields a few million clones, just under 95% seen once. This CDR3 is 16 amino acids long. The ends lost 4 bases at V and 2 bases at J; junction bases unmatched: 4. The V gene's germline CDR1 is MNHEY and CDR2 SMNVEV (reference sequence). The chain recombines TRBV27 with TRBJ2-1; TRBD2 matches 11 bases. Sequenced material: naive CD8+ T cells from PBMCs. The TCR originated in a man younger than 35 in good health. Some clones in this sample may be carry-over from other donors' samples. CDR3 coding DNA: TGTGCCAGCAGTTCGGGACTAGCGGTCGCCTACAATGAGCAGTTCTTC. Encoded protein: CASSSGLAVAYNEQFF.